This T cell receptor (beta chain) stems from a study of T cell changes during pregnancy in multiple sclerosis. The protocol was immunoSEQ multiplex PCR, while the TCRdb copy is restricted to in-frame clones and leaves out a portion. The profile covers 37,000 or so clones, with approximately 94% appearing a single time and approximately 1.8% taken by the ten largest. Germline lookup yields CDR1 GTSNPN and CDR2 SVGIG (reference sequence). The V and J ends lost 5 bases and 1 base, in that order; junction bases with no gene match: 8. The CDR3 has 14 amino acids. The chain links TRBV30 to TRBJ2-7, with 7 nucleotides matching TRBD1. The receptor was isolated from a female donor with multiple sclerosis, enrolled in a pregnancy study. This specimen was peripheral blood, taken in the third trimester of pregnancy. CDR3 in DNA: TGTGCCTGGGTCCGACAGGGAACATCCTACGAGCAGTACTTC. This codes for CAWVRQGTSYEQYF.